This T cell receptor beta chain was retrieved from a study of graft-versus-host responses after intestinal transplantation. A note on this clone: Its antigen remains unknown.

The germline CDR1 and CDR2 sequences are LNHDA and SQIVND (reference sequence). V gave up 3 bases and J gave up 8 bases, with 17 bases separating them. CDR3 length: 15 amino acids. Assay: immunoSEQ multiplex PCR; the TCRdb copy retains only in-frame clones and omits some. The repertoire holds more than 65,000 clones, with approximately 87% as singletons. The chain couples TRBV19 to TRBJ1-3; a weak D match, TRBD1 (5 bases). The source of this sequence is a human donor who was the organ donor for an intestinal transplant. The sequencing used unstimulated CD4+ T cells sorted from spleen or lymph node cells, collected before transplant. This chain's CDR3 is CASSIPGTAGHTIYF. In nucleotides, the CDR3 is TGTGCCAGTAGTATTCCCGGGACTGCTGGGCACACCATATATTTT.